The rows below give T cell receptor beta chains drawn from one sample of a study of early T cells in non-severe SARS-CoV-2 infection. TCRdb re-called the 5' RACE reads through MiXCR, storing one row per CDR3 protein. The sample records roughly 48,000 distinct CDR3 sequences, just over 8% being singletons. The sequencing sample was made of whole blood. The receptors derive from an adult who was a healthcare worker with PCR-confirmed SARS-CoV-2 infection or an uninfected control (not recorded which). CDR3s include the opening cysteine and the closing phenylalanine or tryptophan. A D gene is named only where the DNA matches it firmly. Only some rows state a clone size, as once, few, many or a class for expanded clones.

J gene: TRBJ2-3; D gene: -; V gene: TRBV20-1; clone size: many; CDR3 protein: CSASAPLRDTQYF; CDR3 DNA: TGCAGTGCTAGCGCGCCCTTGAGAGATACGCAGTATTTT
J gene: TRBJ2-2; D gene: TRBD2; V gene: TRBV29-1; clone size: few; CDR3 protein: CSVEGKGGFGGELFF; CDR3 DNA: TGCAGCGTTGAGGGGAAGGGAGGGTTCGGCGGGGAGCTGTTTTTT
J gene: TRBJ1-1; D gene: -; V gene: TRBV7-9; clone size: few; CDR3 protein: CASCRPNTEAFF; CDR3 DNA: TGTGCCAGCTGCCGTCCGAACACTGAAGCTTTCTTT
J gene: TRBJ2-3; D gene: TRBD2; V gene: TRBV3-1; clone size: -; CDR3 protein: CASSLRTSGYTDTQYF; CDR3 DNA: TGTGCCAGCAGCCTTCGGACTAGCGGCTACACAGATACGCAGTATTTT
J gene: TRBJ2-7; D gene: TRBD2; V gene: TRBV20-1; clone size: few; CDR3 protein: CSLSRGEGSYEQYF; CDR3 DNA: TGCAGTCTCTCGCGAGGGGAGGGGTCCTACGAGCAGTACTTC
J gene: TRBJ1-2; D gene: -; V gene: TRBV12-3/TRBV12-4; clone size: many; CDR3 protein: CASSLGNRAYGYTF; CDR3 DNA: TGTGCCAGCAGTTTAGGGAACAGGGCATATGGCTACACCTTC
J gene: TRBJ2-7; D gene: -; V gene: TRBV27; clone size: many; CDR3 protein: CASSFSAVTYEQYF; CDR3 DNA: TGTGCCAGCAGTTTCTCGGCAGTAACCTACGAGCAGTACTTC
J gene: TRBJ2-7; D gene: -; V gene: TRBV9; clone size: -; CDR3 protein: CASSVEASIHEQYF; CDR3 DNA: TGTGCCAGCAGCGTAGAGGCTAGTATCCACGAGCAGTACTTC
J gene: TRBJ2-7; D gene: TRBD1; V gene: TRBV12-3/TRBV12-4; clone size: few; CDR3 protein: CASSQGTGGAGYEQYF; CDR3 DNA: TGTGCCAGCAGCCAAGGAACAGGGGGCGCGGGTTACGAGCAGTACTTC
J gene: TRBJ1-4; D gene: -; V gene: TRBV5-1; clone size: -; CDR3 protein: CASSLQRDEKLFF; CDR3 DNA: TGCGCCAGCAGCTTGCAACGGGATGAAAAACTGTTTTTT
J gene: TRBJ1-2; D gene: TRBD1; V gene: TRBV28; clone size: -; CDR3 protein: CASRGQGPYGYTF; CDR3 DNA: TGTGCCAGCAGGGGACAGGGACCCTATGGCTACACCTTC
J gene: TRBJ1-1; D gene: -; V gene: TRBV7-3; clone size: few; CDR3 protein: CASSLSTGSTEAFF; CDR3 DNA: TGTGCCAGCAGCTTATCAACAGGGAGCACTGAAGCCTTTTTT
J gene: TRBJ2-1; D gene: TRBD2; V gene: TRBV7-2; clone size: many; CDR3 protein: CASRPLAGAPSSYNEQFF; CDR3 DNA: TGTGCCAGCAGACCCTTAGCGGGAGCCCCCAGCTCCTACAATGAGCAGTTCTTC
J gene: TRBJ2-7; D gene: -; V gene: TRBV7-9; clone size: -; CDR3 protein: CASSLRDRNEQYF; CDR3 DNA: TGTGCCAGCAGCTTACGAGACAGGAACGAGCAGTACTTC
J gene: TRBJ1-6; D gene: -; V gene: TRBV19; clone size: many; CDR3 protein: CASSIIRNSPLHF; CDR3 DNA: TGTGCCAGTAGTATAATCCGGAATTCACCCCTCCACTTT
J gene: TRBJ2-5; D gene: -; V gene: TRBV18; clone size: once; CDR3 protein: CASFVSNTETQYF; CDR3 DNA: TGTGCCAGCTTCGTTTCTAATACAGAGACCCAGTACTTC
J gene: TRBJ1-2; D gene: TRBD1; V gene: TRBV14; clone size: few; CDR3 protein: CASRRQGKNYGYTF; CDR3 DNA: TGTGCCAGCAGACGACAGGGGAAAAACTATGGCTACACCTTC
J gene: TRBJ2-7; D gene: -; V gene: TRBV21-1; clone size: few; CDR3 protein: CASSKDSSYEQYF; CDR3 DNA: TGTGCCAGCAGCAAAGACAGCTCCTACGAGCAGTACTTC
J gene: TRBJ2-7; D gene: TRBD1; V gene: TRBV4-2; clone size: -; CDR3 protein: CASRGTGDQEQYF; CDR3 DNA: TGTGCCAGCAGGGGAACAGGGGATCAGGAGCAGTACTTT
J gene: TRBJ1-1; D gene: TRBD1; V gene: TRBV5-1; clone size: many; CDR3 protein: CASSGPQGGAFF; CDR3 DNA: TGCGCCAGCAGCGGGCCCCAGGGGGGAGCTTTCTTT
J gene: TRBJ1-2; D gene: -; V gene: TRBV12-3/TRBV12-4; clone size: many; CDR3 protein: CASSLAGNYGYTF; CDR3 DNA: TGTGCCAGCAGTTTAGCGGGGAACTATGGCTACACCTTC
J gene: TRBJ1-1; D gene: -; V gene: TRBV30; clone size: few; CDR3 protein: CAWYQPDWDTEAFF; CDR3 DNA: TGTGCCTGGTATCAACCGGACTGGGACACTGAAGCTTTCTTT
J gene: TRBJ2-7; D gene: TRBD2; V gene: TRBV29-1; clone size: few; CDR3 protein: CSVEGTSGRTYEQYF; CDR3 DNA: TGCAGCGTTGAAGGGACTAGCGGGAGAACGTACGAGCAGTACTTC
J gene: TRBJ2-5; D gene: -; V gene: TRBV3-1; clone size: few; CDR3 protein: CASIEGGQETQYF; CDR3 DNA: TGTGCCAGCATCGAGGGCGGCCAAGAGACCCAGTACTTC